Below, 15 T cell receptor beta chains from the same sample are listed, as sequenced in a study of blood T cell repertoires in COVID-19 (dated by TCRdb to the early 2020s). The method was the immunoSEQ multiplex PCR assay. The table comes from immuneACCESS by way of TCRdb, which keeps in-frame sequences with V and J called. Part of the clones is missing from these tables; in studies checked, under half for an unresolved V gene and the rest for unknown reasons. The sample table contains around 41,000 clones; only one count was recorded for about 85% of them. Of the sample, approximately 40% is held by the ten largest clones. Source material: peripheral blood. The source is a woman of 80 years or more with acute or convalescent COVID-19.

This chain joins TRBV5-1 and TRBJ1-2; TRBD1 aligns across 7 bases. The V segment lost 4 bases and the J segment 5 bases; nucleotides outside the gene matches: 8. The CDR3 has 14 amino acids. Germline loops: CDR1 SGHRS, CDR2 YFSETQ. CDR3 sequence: CASSALDRLYGYTF. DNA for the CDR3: TGCGCCAGCAGCGCATTGGACAGGTTATATGGCTACACCTTC.

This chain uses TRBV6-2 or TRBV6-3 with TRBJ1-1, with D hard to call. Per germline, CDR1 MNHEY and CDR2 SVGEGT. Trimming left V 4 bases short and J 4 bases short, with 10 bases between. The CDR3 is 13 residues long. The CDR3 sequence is CASSFQRGTEAFF. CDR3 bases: TGTGCCAGCAGTTTCCAGCGAGGCACTGAAGCTTTCTTT.

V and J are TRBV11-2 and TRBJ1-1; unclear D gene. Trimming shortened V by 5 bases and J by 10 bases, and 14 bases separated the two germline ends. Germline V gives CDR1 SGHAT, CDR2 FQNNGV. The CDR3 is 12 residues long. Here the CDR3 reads CASSQEIAGAFF. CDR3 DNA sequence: TGTGCCAGCAGCCAAGAGATAGCTGGAGCTTTCTTT.

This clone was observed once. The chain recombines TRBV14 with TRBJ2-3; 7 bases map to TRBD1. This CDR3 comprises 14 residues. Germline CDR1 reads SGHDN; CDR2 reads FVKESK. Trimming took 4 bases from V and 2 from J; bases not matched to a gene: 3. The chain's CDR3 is CASSRGTATDTQYF. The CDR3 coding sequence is TGTGCCAGCAGCCGAGGGACAGCCACAGATACGCAGTATTTT.

The CDR3 coding sequence is TGTGCCTGGAGGATCGGGCTAAGCGGGAAAGCTTTCTTT. This codes for CAWRIGLSGKAFF. The rearrangement joins TRBV30 to TRBJ1-1; D gene ambiguous. Germline values: CDR1 GTSNPN, CDR2 SVGIG (reference sequence). There are 13 residues in the CDR3. The V end lost 3 bases, the J end lost 9 bases, and 17 bases lay between the germline ends.

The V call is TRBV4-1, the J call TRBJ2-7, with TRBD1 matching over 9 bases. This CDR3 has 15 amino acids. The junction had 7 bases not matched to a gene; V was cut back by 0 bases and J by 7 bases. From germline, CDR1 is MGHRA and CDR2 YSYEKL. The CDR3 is CASSQDKDRGGEQYF. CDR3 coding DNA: TGCGCCAGCAGCCAAGATAAGGACAGGGGCGGTGAGCAGTACTTC.

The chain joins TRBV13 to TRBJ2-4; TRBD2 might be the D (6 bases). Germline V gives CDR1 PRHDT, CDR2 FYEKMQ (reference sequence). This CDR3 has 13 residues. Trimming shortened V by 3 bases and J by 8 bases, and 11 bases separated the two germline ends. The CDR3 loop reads CASSFGGLDIQYF. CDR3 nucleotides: TGTGCCAGCAGCTTTGGAGGGTTAGACATTCAGTACTTC.

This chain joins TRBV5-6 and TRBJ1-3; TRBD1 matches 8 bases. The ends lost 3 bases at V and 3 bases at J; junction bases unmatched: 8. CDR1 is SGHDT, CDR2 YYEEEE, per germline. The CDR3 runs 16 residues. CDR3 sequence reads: CASSSTQGARGNTIYF. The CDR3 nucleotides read TGTGCCAGCAGCTCCACCCAGGGGGCGCGTGGAAACACCATATATTTT. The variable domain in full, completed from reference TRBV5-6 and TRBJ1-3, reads DAGVTQSPTHLIKTRGQQVTLRCSPKSGHDTVSWYQQALGQGPQFIFQYYEEEERQRGNFPDRFSGHQFPNYSSELNVNALLLGDSALYLCASSSTQGARGNTIYFGEGSWLTVV.

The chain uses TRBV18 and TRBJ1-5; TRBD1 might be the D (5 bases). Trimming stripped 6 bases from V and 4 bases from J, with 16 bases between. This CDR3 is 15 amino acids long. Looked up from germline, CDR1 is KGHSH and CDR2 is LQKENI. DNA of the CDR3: TGTGCCAGCTCGCTTCAACAGGAGAGGAATCAGCCCCAGCATTTT. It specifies CASSLQQERNQPQHF.

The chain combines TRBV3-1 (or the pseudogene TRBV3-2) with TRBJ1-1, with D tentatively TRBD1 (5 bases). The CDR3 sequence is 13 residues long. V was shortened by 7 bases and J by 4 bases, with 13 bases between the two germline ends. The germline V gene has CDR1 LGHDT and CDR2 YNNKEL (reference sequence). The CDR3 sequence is CASTQGGGTEAFF. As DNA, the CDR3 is TGTGCCAGCACCCAGGGTGGAGGCACTGAAGCTTTCTTT.

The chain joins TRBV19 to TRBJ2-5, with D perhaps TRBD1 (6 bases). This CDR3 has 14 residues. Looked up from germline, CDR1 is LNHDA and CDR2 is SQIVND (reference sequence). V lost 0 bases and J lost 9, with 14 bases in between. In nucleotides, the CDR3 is TGTGCCAGTAGTATAGAAGGAGCAGGGGCGGCCCAGTACTTC. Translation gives CASSIEGAGAAQYF.

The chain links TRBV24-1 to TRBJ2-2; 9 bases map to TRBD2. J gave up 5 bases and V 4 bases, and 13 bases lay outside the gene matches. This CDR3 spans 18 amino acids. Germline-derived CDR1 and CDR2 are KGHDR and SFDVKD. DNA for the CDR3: TGTGCCACCAGTGACCCCTCGGCGGGGGGGCCGAGAACCGGGGAGCTGTTTTTT. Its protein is CATSDPSAGGPRTGELFF.

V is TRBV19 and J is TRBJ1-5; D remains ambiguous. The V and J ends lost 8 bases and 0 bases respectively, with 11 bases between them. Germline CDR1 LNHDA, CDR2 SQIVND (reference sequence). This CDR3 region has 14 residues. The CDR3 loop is CASRILLSNQPQHF. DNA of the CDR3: TGTGCCAGTCGCATACTTCTTAGCAATCAGCCCCAGCATTTT. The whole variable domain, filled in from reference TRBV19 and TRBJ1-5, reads DGGITQSPKYLFRKEGQNVTLSCEQNLNHDAMYWYRQDPGQGLRLIYYSQIVNDFQKGDIAEGYSVSREKKESFPLTVTSAQKNPTAFYLCASRILLSNQPQHFGDGTRLSIL.

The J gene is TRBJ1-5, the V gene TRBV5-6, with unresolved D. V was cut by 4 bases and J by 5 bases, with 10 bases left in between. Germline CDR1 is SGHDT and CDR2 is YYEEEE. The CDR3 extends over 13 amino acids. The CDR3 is CASSAGYYQPQHF. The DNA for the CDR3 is TGTGCCAGCAGCGCAGGCTACTATCAGCCCCAGCATTTT.

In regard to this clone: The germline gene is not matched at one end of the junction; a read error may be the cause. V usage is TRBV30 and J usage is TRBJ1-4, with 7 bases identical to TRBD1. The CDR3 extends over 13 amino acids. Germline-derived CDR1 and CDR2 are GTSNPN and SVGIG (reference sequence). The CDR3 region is CAWRPLSLGQAHF. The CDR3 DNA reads TGTGCCTGGAGACCCCTATCACTTGGACAGGCCCATTTT.